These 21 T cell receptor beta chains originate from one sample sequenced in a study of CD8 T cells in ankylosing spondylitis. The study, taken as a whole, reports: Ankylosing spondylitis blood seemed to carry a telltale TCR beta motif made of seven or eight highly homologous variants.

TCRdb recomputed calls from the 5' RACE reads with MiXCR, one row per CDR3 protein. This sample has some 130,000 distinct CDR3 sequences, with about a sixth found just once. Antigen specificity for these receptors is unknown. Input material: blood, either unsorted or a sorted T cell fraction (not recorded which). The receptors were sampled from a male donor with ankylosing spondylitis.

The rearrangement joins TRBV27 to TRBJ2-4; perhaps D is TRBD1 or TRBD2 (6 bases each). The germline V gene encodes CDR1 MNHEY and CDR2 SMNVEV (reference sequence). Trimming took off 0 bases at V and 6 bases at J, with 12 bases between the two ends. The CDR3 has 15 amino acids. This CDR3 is CASSLSRGALNIQYF. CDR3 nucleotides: TGTGCCAGCAGTTTATCGAGGGGGGCTTTAAACATTCAGTACTTC.

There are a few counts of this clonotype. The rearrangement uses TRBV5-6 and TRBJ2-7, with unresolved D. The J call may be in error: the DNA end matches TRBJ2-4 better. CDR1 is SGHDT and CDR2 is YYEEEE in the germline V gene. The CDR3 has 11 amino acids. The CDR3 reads CASSQDDIQYF. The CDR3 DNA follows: TGTGCCAGCAGCCAAGACGACATTCAGTACTTC.

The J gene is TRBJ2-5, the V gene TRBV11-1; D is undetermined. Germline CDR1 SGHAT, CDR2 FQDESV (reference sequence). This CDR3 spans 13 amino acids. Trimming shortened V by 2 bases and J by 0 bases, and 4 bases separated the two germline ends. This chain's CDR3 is CASSLPNQETQYF. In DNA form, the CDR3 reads TGTGCCAGCAGCTTACCCAACCAAGAGACCCAGTACTTC.

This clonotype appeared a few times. CDR3 in DNA: TGTGCCAGCTCACCGGGAGGGACCACCTACGAGCAGTACTTC. As protein: CASSPGGTTYEQYF. The chain uses TRBV18 and TRBJ2-7; 7 bases are a match to TRBD2. Losses at the gene ends were 3 bases for V and 2 bases for J; bases not matched to a gene: 4. CDR1 is KGHSH, CDR2 LQKENI, per germline. The CDR3 runs 14 residues.

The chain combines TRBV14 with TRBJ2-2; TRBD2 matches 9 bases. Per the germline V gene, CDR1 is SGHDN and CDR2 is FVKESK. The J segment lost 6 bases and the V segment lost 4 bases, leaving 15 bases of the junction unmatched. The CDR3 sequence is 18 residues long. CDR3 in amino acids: CASSRTRLSGRIAGELFF. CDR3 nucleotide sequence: TGTGCCAGCAGCCGGACCCGGTTGAGCGGGAGGATCGCCGGGGAGCTGTTTTTT. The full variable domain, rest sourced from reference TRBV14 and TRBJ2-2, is EAGVTQFPSHSVIEKGQTVTLRCDPISGHDNLYWYRRVMGKEIKFLLHFVKESKQDESGMPNNRFLAERTGGTYSTLKVQPAELEDSGVYFCASSRTRLSGRIAGELFFGEGSRLTVL.

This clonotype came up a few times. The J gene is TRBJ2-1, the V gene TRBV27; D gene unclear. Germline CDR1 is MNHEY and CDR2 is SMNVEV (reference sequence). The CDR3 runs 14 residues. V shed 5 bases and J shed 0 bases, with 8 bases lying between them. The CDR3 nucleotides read TGTGCCAGCAGTCCGCCCGACTCCTACAATGAGCAGTTCTTC. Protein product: CASSPPDSYNEQFF.

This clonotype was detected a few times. The CDR3 sequence: CSARDGTFLYEQYF. Written as DNA, the CDR3 is TGCAGTGCTCGTGACGGGACTTTCCTTTACGAGCAGTACTTC. V gene TRBV20-1 combines with J gene TRBJ2-7; maybe TRBD2 (6 bases). The CDR3 has 14 residues. Germline V gene sequence: CDR1 DFQATT, CDR2 SNEGSKA (reference sequence). V was trimmed by 5 bases and J by 4 bases, leaving 18 bases between them.

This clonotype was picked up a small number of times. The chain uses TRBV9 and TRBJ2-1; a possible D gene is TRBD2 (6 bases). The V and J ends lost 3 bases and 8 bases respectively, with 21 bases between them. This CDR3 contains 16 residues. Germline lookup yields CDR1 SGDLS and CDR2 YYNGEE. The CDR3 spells CASSATGTPNIDEQFF. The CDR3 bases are TGTGCCAGCAGCGCAACCGGGACTCCCAATATCGATGAGCAGTTCTTC.

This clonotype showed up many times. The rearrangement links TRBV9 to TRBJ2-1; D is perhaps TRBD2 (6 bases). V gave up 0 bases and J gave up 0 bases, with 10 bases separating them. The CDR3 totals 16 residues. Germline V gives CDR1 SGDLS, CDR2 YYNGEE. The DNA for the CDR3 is TGTGCCAGCAGCGTAGATAGCGGCAGCTCCTACAATGAGCAGTTCTTC. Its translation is CASSVDSGSSYNEQFF.

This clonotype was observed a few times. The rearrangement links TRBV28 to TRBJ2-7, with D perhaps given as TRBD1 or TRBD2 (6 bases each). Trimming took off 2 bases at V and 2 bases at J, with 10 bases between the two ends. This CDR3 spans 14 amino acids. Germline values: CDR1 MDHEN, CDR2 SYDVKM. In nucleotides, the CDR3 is TGTGCCAGCAGTTTAAGGGGGGCGACCTACGAGCAGTACTTC. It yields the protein CASSLRGATYEQYF.

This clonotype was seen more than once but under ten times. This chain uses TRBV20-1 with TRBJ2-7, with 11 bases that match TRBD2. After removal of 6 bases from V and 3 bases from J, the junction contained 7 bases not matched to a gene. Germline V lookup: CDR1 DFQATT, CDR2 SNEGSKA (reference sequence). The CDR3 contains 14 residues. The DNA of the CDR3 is TGCAGTGCCGGGCTAGCGGGAGGTTTCTACGAGCAGTACTTC. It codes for CSAGLAGGFYEQYF.

As DNA, the CDR3 is TGCAGTGCTAGGGGGGGACTATCTCCTGAGCAGTTCTTC. This codes for CSARGGLSPEQFF. The J gene is TRBJ2-1, the V gene TRBV20-1; TRBD2 matches 7 bases. Trimming cost V 3 bases and J 9 bases; bases outside gene matches: 8. The CDR3 has 13 amino acids. Per germline, CDR1 DFQATT and CDR2 SNEGSKA (reference sequence).

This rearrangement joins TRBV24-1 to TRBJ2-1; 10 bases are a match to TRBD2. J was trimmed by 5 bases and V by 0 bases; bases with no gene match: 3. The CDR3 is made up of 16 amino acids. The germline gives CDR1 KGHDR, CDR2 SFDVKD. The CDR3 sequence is CATSDLWTSGDNEQFF. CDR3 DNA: TGTGCCACCAGTGATTTGTGGACTAGCGGAGACAATGAGCAGTTCTTC.

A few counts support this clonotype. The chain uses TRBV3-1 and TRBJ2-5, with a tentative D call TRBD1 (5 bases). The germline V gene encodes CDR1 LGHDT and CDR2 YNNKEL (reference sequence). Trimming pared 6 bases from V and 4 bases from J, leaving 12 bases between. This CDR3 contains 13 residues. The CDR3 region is CASRPTDRETQYF. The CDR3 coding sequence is TGTGCCAGCAGGCCGACAGATCGAGAGACCCAGTACTTC.

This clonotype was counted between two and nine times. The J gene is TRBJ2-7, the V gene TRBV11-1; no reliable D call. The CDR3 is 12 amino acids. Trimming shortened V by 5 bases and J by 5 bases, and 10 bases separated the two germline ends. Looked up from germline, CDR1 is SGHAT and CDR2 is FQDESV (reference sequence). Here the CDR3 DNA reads TGTGCCAGCAGCCCACTCGGCCACGAGCAGTACTTC. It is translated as CASSPLGHEQYF.

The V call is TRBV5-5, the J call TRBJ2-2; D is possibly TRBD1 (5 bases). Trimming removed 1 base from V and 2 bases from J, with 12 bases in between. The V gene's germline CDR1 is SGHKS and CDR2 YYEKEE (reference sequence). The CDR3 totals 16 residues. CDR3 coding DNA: TGTGCCAGCAGCTTGTATCGACAGCCCAACACCGGGGAGCTGTTTTTT. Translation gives CASSLYRQPNTGELFF.

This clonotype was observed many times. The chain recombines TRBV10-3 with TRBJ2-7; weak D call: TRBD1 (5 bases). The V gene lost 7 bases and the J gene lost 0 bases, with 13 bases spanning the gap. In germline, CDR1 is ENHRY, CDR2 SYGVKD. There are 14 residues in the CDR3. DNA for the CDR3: TGTGCCATCACCCACAGTGACAGCTCCTACGAGCAGTACTTC. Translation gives CAITHSDSSYEQYF.

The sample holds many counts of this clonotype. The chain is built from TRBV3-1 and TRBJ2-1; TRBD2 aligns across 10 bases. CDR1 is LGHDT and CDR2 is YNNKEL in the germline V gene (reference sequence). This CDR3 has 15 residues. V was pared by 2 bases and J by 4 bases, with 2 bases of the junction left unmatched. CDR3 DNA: TGTGCCAGCAGCCAATTACTAGCGGGGTACAATGAGCAGTTCTTC. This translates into CASSQLLAGYNEQFF.

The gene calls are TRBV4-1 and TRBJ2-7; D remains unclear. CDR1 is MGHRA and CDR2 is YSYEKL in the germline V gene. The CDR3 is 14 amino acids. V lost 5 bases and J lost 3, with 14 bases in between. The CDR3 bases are TGCGCCAGCAGCGAAAGGAGAAATAACTACGAGCAGTACTTC. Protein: CASSERRNNYEQYF.

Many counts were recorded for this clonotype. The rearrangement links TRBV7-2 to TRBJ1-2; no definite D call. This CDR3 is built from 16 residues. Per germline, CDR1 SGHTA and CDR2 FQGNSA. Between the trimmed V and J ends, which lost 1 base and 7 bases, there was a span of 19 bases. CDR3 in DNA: TGTGCCAGCAGCTTAGGTGACAACCCTCGAGTTGGTGGCTACACCTTC. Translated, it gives CASSLGDNPRVGGYTF.

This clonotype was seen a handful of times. The CDR3 is CASRPSGISSYNEQFF. The DNA of the CDR3 is TGTGCCAGCAGACCTAGCGGGATAAGCTCCTACAATGAGCAGTTCTTC. The chain is built from TRBV7-6 and TRBJ2-1; 9 bases are a match to TRBD2. Germline values: CDR1 SGHVS, CDR2 FNYEAQ. The trim removed 6 bases at V and 0 bases at J, leaving 6 bases unmatched. The length of the CDR3 is 16 residues.